This T cell receptor beta chain stems from a study of Ad26.COV2.S vaccination and SARS-CoV-2 variants. Study at large: Donor got 5x10^10 or 1x10^11 viral particles of Ad26.COV2.S.

Treatment described: 15 to 20 received Ad26.COV2.S at low or high dose, single or two shots; 5 received placebo; per-sample allocation not given. Day 63 after the first injection of vaccine or placebo was the sampling time. An 18-55-year-old adult in Boston served as donor. An Ad26 vector was used to express Wuhan-strain SARS-CoV-2 spike as the vaccine. TCRdb keeps only in-frame clones here, not all; method: immunoSEQ multiplex PCR. The sample has 450,000 to 550,000 clones; about 91% are singletons. J was trimmed by 2 bases and V by 7 bases; bases with no gene match: 5. The CDR3 extends over 14 amino acids. Germline loops: CDR1 SGHAT, CDR2 FQDESV (reference sequence).

This sequence was found in a person aged 18-60 years who received the Ad26.COV2.S COVID-19 vaccine or a placebo. The genes are TRBV11-1 and TRBJ2-7, with 10 bases lining up with TRBD2. The starting material was peripheral blood, obtained in a trial of Ad26.COV2.S vaccine versus placebo. CDR3 amino acids: CASTPSGGAYEQYF. CDR3 in DNA: TGTGCCAGCACCCCGAGCGGGGGGGCCTACGAGCAGTACTTC. The full variable domain, completed using reference TRBV11-1 and TRBJ2-7, is EAEVAQSPRYKITEKSQAVAFWCDPISGHATLYWYRQILGQGPELLVQFQDESVVDDSQLPKDRFSAERLKGVDSTLKIQPAELGDSAMYLCASTPSGGAYEQYFGPGTRLTVT.